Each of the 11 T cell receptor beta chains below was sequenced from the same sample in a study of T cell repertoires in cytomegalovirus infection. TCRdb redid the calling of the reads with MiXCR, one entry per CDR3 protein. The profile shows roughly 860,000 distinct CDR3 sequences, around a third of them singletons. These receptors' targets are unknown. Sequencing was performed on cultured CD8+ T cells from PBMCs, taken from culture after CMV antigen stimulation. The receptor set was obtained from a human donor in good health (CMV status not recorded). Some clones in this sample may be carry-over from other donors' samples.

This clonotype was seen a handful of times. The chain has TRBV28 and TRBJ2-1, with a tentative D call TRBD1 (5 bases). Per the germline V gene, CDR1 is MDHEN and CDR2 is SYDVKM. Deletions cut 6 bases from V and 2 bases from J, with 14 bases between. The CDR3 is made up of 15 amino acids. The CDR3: CASRLPWGTYNEQFF. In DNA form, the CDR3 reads TGTGCCAGCAGGTTACCCTGGGGCACCTACAATGAGCAGTTCTTC.

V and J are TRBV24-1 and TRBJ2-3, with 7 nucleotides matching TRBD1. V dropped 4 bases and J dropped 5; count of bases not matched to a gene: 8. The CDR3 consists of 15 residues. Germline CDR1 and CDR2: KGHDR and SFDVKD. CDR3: CATSDLTGLGDTQYF. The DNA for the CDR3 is TGTGCCACCAGTGACCTGACAGGGTTGGGAGATACGCAGTATTTT.

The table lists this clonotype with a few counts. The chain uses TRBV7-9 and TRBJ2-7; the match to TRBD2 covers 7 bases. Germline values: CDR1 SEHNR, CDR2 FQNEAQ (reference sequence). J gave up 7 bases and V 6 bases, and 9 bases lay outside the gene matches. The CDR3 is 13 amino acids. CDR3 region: CASSPPGGWEQYV. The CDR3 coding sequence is TGTGCCAGCAGTCCTCCCGGGGGGTGGGAGCAGTACGTC.

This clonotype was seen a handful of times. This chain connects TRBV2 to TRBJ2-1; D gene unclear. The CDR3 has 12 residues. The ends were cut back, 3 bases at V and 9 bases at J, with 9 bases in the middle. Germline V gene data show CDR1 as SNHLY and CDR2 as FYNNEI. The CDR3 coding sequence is TGTGCCAGCAGTGACTCTAGTACTGAGCAGTTCTTC. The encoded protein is CASSDSSTEQFF.

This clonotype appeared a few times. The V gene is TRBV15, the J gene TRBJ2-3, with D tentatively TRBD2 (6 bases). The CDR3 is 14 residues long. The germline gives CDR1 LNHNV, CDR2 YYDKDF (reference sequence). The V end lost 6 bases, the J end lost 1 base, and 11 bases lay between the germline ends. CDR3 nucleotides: TGTGCCACCAGACCCGGGAGCCGCACAGATACGCAGTATTTT. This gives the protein CATRPGSRTDTQYF.

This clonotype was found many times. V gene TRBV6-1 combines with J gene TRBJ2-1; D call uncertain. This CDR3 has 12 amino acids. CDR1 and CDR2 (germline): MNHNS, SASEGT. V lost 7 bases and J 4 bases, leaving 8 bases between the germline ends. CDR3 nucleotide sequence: TGTGCCAGCACTACAGTTTACAATGAGCAGTTCTTC. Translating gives CASTTVYNEQFF.

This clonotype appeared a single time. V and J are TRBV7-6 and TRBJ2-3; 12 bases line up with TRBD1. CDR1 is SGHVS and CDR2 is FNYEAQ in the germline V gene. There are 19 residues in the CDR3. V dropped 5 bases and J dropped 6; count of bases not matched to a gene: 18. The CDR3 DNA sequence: TGTGCCAGCAGCCTATCCTCCCCCCCGGGACAGGGGGCAATGGATACGCAGTATTTT. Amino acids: CASSLSSPPGQGAMDTQYF.

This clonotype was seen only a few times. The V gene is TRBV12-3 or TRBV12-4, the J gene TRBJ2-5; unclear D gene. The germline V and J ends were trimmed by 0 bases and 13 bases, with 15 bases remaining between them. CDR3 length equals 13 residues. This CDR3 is CASSLAEGPRPYF. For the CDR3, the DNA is TGTGCCAGCAGTTTAGCCGAAGGGCCAAGACCGTACTTC.

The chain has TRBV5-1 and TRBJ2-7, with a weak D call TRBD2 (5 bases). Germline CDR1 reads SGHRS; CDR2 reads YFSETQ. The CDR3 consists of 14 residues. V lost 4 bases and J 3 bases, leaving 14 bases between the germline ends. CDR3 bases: TGCGCCAGCAGCCGGGATCGACGGAACTACGAGCAGTACGTC. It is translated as CASSRDRRNYEQYV.

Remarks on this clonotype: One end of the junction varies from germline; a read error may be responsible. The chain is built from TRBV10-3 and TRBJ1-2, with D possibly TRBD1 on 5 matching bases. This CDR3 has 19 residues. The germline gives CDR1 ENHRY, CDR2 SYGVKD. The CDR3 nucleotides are TGTGCCATCAAGGTTGCCTTGGGGGGTCGCGGGGGTTTTGACTATGGCTATACCTTC. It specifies CAIKVALGGRGGFDYGYTF.

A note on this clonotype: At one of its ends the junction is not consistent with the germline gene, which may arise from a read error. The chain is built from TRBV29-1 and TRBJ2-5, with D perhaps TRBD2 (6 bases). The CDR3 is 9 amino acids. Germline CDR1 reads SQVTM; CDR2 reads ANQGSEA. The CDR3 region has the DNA TGCAGCGTTGAATGGGAGGCGGACTTC. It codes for CSVEWEADF.